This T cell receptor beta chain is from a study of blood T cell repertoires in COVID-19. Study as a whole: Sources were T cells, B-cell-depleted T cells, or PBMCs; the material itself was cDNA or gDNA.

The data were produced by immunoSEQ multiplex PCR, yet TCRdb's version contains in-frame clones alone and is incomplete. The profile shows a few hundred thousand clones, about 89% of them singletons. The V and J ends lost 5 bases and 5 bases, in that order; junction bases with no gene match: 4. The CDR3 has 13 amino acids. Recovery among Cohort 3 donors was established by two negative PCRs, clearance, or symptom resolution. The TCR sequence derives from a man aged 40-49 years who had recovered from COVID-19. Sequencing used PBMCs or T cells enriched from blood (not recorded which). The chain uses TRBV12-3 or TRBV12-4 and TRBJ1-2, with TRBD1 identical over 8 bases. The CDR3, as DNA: TGTGCCAGCAGTCGGACAGGGAAGTATGGCTACACCTTC. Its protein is CASSRTGKYGYTF.